These T cell receptor beta chains were read from a single sample in a study of post-analysis software for immune sequencing data. Each CDR3 protein gets one entry after TCRdb re-called the PCR reads with MiXCR. The table includes hundreds of thousands of distinct CDR3 sequences, approximately 50% detected once. Specimen: blood. All receptors come from a girl between 10 and 17 years old with multiple sclerosis. Both conserved end residues are part of each CDR3. The D gene is left open where the match is weak. Rows may omit the clone size; those that give it use once, few, many or a size class.

j_call: TRBJ1-2
v_call: TRBV4-1
clone_size: .
d_call: TRBD1
cdr3_aa: CASSFTGGEGYTF
cdr3_nt: TGCGCCAGCAGCTTTACAGGGGGTGAGGGCTACACCTTC

j_call: TRBJ2-7
v_call: TRBV6-5
clone_size: .
d_call: .
cdr3_aa: CASSSQIGSYEQYF
cdr3_nt: TGTGCCAGCAGTTCCCAGATCGGTTCCTACGAGCAGTACTTC

j_call: TRBJ2-3
v_call: TRBV20-1
clone_size: once
d_call: TRBD2
cdr3_aa: CSAPTRGGGPTDTQYF
cdr3_nt: TGCAGTGCCCCAACCCGGGGGGGAGGGCCCACAGATACGCAGTATTTT

j_call: TRBJ2-3
v_call: TRBV29-1
clone_size: once
d_call: .
cdr3_aa: CSVGVGLVKDTQYF
cdr3_nt: TGCAGCGTCGGGGTGGGGCTAGTTAAAGATACGCAGTATTTT

j_call: TRBJ2-3
v_call: TRBV7-9
clone_size: .
d_call: .
cdr3_aa: CASSFGGGAKVATQYF
cdr3_nt: TGTGCCAGCAGCTTTGGCGGGGGCGCCAAGGTGGCTACGCAGTATTTT

j_call: TRBJ2-3
v_call: TRBV27
clone_size: .
d_call: TRBD2
cdr3_aa: CASRRGGQEQYF
cdr3_nt: TGTGCCAGTCGGCGGGGGGGCCAAGAACAGTATTTT

j_call: TRBJ1-2
v_call: TRBV4-1
clone_size: .
d_call: .
cdr3_aa: CASSQVGGLDYGYTF
cdr3_nt: TGCGCCAGCAGCCAAGTCGGGGGATTGGACTATGGCTACACCTTC

j_call: TRBJ2-7
v_call: TRBV5-1
clone_size: few
d_call: .
cdr3_aa: CASSLVKATSYEQYF
cdr3_nt: TGCGCCAGCAGCTTGGTCAAGGCTACCTCCTACGAGCAGTACTTC

j_call: TRBJ2-3
v_call: TRBV20-1
clone_size: .
d_call: .
cdr3_aa: CSAREGAATDTQYF
cdr3_nt: TGCAGTGCTAGAGAGGGGGCAGCAACAGATACGCAGTATTTT

j_call: TRBJ2-3
v_call: TRBV10-3
clone_size: .
d_call: TRBD2
cdr3_aa: CAISESAERGGWTDTQYF
cdr3_nt: TGTGCCATCAGTGAGTCGGCCGAGCGGGGAGGTTGGACAGATACGCAGTATTTT

j_call: TRBJ2-2
v_call: TRBV10-3
clone_size: .
d_call: TRBD1
cdr3_aa: CAISIGTGGRTGELFF
cdr3_nt: TGTGCCATCAGTATTGGGACAGGGGGAAGGACCGGGGAGCTGTTTTTT

j_call: TRBJ2-2
v_call: TRBV6-2/TRBV6-3
clone_size: .
d_call: .
cdr3_aa: CASNQVFGELFF
cdr3_nt: TGTGCCAGCAATCAGGTTTTCGGGGAGCTGTTTTTT

j_call: TRBJ2-3
v_call: TRBV7-8
clone_size: .
d_call: .
cdr3_aa: CASSLVQNPGTDTQYF
cdr3_nt: TGTGCCAGCAGCTTAGTCCAAAACCCGGGGACAGATACGCAGTATTTT

j_call: TRBJ2-7
v_call: TRBV5-1
clone_size: .
d_call: .
cdr3_aa: CASSLSTVEYEQYF
cdr3_nt: TGCGCCAGCAGCTTGTCAACAGTAGAATACGAGCAGTACTTC

j_call: TRBJ2-7
v_call: TRBV7-8
clone_size: few
d_call: TRBD1
cdr3_aa: CASSLPLGQGSTYEQYF
cdr3_nt: TGTGCCAGCAGCTTACCTCTGGGACAGGGTAGTACCTACGAGCAGTACTTC